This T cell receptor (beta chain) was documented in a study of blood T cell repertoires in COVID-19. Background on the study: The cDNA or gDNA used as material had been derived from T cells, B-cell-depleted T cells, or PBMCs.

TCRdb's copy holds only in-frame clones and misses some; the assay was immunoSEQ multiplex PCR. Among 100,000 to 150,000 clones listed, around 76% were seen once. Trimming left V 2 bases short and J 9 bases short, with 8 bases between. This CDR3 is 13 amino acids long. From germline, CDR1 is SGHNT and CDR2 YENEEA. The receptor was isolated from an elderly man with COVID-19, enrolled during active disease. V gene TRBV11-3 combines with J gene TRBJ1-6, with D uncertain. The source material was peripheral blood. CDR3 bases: TGTGCCAGCAGCTTAATCGAGGGTTCACCCCTCCACTTT. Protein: CASSLIEGSPLHF.